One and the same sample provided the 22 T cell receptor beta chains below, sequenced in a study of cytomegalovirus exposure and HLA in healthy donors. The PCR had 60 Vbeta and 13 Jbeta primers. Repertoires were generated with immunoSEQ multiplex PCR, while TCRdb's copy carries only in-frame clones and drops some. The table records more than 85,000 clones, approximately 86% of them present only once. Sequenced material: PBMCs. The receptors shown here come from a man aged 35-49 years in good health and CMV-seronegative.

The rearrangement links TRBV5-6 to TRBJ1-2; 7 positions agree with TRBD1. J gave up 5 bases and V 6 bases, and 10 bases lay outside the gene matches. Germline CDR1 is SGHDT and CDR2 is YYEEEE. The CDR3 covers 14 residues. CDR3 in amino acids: CASNLIDREYGYTF. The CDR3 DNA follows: TGTGCCAGCAACCTTATAGACAGGGAATATGGCTACACCTTC.

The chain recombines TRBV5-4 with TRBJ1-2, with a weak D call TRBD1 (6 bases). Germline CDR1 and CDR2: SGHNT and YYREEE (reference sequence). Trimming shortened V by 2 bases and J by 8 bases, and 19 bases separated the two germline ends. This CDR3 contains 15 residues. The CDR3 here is CASSLSTQGGWGYTF. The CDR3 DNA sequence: TGTGCCAGCAGCTTATCCACTCAAGGGGGTTGGGGCTACACCTTC.

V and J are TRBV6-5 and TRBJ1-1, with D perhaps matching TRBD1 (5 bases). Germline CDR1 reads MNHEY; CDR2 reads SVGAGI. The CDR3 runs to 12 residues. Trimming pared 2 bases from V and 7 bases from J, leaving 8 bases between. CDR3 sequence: CASSYRGGEAFF. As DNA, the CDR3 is TGTGCCAGCAGTTACCGCGGGGGTGAAGCTTTCTTT.

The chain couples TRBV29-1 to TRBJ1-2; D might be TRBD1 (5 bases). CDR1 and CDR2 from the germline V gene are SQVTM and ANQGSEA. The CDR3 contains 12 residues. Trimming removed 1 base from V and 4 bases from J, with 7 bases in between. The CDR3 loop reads CSVEGGGYGYTF. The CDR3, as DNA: TGCAGCGTTGAAGGGGGCGGCTATGGCTACACCTTC.

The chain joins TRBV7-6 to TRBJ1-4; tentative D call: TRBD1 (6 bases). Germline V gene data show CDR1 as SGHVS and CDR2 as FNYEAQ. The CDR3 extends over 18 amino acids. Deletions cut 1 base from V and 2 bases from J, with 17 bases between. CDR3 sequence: CASSLVGGGALTNEKLFF. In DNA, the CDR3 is TGTGCCAGCAGCTTAGTCGGAGGGGGGGCTCTGACTAATGAAAAACTGTTTTTT.

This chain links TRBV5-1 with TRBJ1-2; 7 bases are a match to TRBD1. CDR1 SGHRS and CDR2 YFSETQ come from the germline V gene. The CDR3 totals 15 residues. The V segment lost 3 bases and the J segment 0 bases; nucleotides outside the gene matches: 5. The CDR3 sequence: CASSSQGGANYGYTF. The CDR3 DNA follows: TGCGCCAGCAGCTCGCAGGGGGGCGCTAACTATGGCTACACCTTC.

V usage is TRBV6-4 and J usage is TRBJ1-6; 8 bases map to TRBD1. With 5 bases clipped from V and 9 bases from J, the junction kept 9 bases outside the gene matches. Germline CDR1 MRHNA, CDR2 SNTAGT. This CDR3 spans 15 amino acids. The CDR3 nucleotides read TGTGCCAGCAGTCCCAAAGGACAGGGTGGTTCACCCCTCCACTTT. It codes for CASSPKGQGGSPLHF.

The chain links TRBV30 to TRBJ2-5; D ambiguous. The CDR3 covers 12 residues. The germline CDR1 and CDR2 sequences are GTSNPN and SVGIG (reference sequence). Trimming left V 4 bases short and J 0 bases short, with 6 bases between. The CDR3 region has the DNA TGTGCCTGGACCGAGCACCAAGAGACCCAGTACTTC. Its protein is CAWTEHQETQYF.

Here the CDR3 DNA reads TGTGCCAGCAGCTCGACAGTCTACGAGCAGTACTTC. Its protein product is CASSSTVYEQYF. The rearrangement links TRBV7-8 to TRBJ2-7; possible D gene TRBD1, 5 bases. The ends were cut back, 4 bases at V and 3 bases at J, with 7 bases in the middle. CDR1 is SGHVS and CDR2 is FQNEAQ in the germline V gene. The CDR3 is 12 residues long.

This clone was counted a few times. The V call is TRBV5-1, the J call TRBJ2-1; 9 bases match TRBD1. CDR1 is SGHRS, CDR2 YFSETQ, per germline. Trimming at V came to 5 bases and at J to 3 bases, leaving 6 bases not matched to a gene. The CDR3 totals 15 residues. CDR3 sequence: CASRKGQGFYNEQFF. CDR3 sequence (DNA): TGCGCCAGCAGAAAGGGACAGGGCTTCTACAATGAGCAGTTCTTC.

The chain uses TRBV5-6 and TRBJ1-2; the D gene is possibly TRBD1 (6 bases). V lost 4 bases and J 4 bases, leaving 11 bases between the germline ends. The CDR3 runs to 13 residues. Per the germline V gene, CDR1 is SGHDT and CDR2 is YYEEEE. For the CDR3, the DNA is TGTGCCAGCAGCCTAGACAGGTCCTATGGCTACACCTTC. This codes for CASSLDRSYGYTF.

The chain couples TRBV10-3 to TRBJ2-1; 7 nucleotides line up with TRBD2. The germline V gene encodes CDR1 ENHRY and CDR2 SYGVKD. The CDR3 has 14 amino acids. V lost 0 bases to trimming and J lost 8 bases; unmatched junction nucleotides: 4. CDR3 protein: CAISESREGYEQFF. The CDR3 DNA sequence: TGTGCCATCAGTGAGTCGAGGGAGGGCTATGAGCAGTTCTTC.

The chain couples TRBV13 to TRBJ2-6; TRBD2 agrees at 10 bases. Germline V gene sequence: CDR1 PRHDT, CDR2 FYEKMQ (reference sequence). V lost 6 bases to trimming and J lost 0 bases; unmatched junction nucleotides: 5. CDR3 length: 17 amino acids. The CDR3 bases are TGTGCCAGCAGAGCGGGGGGGGTCACCTCTGGGGCCAACGTCCTGACTTTC. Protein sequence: CASRAGGVTSGANVLTF.

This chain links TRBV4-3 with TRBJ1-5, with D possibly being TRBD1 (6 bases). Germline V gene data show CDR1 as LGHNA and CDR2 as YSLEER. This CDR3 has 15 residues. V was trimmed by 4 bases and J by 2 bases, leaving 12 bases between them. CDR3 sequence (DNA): TGCGCCAGCAGCCCGGGGAAGGGGGGCAATCAGCCCCAGCATTTT. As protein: CASSPGKGGNQPQHF.

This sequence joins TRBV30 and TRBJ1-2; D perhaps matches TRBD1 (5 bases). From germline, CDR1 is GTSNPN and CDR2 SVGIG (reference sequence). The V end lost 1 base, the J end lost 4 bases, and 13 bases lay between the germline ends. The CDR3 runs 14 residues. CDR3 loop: CAWSGGEFAYGYTF. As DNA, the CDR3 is TGTGCCTGGAGTGGGGGGGAATTCGCCTATGGCTACACCTTC. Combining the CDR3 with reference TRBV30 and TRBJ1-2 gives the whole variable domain SQTIHQWPATLVQPVGSPLSLECTVEGTSNPNLYWYRQAAGRGLQLLFYSVGIGQISSEVPQNLSASRPQDRQFILSSKKLLLSDSGFYLCAWSGGEFAYGYTFGSGTRLTVV.

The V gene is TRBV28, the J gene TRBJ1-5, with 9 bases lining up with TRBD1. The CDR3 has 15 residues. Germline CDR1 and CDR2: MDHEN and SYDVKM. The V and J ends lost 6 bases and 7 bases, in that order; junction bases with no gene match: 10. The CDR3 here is CASSTGTGRGQPQHF. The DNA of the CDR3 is TGTGCCAGCAGCACCGGGACAGGGAGGGGGCAGCCCCAGCATTTT.

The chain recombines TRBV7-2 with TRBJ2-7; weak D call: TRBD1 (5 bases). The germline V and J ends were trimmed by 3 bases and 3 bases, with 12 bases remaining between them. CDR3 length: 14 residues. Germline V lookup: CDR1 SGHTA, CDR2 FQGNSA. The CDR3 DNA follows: TGTGCCAGCAGCTTGGGCCAGGGTTACTACGAGCAGTACTTC. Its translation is CASSLGQGYYEQYF.

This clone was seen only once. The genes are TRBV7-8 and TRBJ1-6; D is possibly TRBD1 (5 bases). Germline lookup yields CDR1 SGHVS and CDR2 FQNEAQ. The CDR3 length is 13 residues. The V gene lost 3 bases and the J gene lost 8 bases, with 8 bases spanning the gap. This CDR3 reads CASSFSGDSPLHF. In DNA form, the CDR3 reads TGTGCCAGCAGCTTCTCGGGGGATTCACCCCTCCACTTT.

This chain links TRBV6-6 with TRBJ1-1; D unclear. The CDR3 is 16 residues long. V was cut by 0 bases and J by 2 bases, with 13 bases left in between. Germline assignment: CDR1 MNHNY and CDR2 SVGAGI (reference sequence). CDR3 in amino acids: CASSYSKRVGNTEAFF. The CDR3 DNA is TGTGCCAGCAGTTACTCGAAGAGGGTCGGAAACACTGAAGCTTTCTTT.

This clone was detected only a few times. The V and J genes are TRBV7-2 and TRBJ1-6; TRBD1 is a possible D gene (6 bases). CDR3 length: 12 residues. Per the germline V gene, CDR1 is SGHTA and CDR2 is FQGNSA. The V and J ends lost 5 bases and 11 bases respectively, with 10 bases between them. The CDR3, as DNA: TGTGCCAGCAGCCCAGGGGCGCCACCCCTCCACTTT. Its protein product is CASSPGAPPLHF.

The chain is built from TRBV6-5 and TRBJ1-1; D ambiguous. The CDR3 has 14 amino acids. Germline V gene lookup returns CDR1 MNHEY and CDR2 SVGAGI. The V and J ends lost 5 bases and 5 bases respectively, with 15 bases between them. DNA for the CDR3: TGTGCCAGCAGTATTGATCACTCGGGGACTGAAGCTTTCTTT. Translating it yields CASSIDHSGTEAFF.

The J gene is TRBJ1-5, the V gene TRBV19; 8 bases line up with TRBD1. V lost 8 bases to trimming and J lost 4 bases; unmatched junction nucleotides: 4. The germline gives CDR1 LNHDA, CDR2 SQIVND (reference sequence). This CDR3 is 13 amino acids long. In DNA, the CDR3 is TGTGCCAGTGCCGACAGGGGTAATCAGCCCCAGCATTTT. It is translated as CASADRGNQPQHF.